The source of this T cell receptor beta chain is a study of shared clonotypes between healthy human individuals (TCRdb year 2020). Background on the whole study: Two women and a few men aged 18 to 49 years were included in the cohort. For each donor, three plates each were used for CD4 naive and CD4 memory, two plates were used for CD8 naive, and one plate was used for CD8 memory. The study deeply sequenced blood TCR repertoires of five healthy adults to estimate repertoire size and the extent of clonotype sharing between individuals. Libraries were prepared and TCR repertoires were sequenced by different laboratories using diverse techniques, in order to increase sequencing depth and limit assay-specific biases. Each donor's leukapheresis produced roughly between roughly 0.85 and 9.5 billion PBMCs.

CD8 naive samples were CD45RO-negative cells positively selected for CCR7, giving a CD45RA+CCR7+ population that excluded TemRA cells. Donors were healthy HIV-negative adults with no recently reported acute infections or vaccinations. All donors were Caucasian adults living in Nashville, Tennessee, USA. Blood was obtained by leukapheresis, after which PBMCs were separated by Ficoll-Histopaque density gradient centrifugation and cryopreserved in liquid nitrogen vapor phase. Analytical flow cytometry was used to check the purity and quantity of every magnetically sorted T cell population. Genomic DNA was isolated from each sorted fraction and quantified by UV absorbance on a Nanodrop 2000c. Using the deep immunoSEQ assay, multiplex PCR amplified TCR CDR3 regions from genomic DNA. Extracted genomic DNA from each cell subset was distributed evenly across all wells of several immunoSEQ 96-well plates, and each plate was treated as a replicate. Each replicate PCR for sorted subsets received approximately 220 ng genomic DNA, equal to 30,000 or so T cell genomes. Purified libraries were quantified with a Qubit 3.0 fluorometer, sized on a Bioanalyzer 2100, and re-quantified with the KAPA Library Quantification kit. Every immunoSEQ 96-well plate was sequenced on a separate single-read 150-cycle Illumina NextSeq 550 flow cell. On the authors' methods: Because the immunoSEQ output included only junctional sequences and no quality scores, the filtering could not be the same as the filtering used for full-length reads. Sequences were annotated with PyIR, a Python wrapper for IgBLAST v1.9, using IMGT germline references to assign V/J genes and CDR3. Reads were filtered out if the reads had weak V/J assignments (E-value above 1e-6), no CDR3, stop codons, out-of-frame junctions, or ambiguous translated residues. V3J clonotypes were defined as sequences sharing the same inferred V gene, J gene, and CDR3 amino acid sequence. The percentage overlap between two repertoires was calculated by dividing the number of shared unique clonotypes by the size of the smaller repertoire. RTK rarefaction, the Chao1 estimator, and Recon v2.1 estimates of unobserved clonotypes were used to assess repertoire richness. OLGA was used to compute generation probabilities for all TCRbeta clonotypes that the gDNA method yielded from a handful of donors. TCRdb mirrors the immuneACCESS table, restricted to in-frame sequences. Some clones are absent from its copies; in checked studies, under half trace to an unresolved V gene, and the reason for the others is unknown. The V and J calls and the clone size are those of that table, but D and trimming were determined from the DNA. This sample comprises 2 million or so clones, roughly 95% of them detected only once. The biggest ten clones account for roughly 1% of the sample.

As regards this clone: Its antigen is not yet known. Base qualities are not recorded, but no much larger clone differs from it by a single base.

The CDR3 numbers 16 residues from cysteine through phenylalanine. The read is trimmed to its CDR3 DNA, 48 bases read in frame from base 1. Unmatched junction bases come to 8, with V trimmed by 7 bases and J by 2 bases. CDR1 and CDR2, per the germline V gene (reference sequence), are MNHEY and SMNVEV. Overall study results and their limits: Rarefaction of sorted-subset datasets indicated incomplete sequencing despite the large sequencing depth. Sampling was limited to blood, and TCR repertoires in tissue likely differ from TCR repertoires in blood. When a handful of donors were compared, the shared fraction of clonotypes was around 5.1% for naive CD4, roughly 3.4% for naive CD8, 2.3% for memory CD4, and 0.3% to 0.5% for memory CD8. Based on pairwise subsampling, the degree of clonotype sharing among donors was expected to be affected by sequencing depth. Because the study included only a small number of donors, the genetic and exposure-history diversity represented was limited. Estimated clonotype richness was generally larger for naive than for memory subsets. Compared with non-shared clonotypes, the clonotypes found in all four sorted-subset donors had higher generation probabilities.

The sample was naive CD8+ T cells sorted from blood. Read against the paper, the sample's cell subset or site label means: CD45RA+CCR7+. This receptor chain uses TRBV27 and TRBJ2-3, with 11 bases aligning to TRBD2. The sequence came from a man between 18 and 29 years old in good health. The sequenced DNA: TGTGCCAGCAATCATCTAGCGGGGGGATTCACAGATACGCAGTATTTT. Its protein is CASNHLAGGFTDTQYF.